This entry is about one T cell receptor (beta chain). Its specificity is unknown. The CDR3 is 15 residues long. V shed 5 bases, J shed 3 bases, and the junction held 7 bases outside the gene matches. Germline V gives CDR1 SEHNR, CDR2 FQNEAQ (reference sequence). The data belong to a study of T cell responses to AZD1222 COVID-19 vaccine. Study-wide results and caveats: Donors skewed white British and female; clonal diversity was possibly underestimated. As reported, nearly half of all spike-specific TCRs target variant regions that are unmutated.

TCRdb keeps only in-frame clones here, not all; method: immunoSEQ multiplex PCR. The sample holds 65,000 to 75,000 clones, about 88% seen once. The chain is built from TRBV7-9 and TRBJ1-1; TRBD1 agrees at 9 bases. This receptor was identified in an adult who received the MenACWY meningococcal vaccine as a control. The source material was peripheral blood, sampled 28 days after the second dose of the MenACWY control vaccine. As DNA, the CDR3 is TGTGCCAGCAGCCCCTCGGGACAGGGACACACTGAAGCTTTCTTT. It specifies CASSPSGQGHTEAFF.